This TCR beta chain was recorded in a study of blood T cell repertoires in COVID-19. Study context: Some COVID-19 samples were acute and others convalescent; all came from the United States, Italy and Spain. T cells, B-cell-depleted T cells, or PBMCs provided the cDNA or gDNA that served as material.

Original processing notes: Amplified reference gene primers provided the basis for estimating nucleated cell counts. Some clones are missing from TCRdb's copy, which holds only in-frame ones; the method was immunoSEQ multiplex PCR. That table supplies the V and J calls and clone size; D and trimming were determined from the DNA. The data contain some 170,000 clones, about 78% of them seen just once; the ten biggest clones take up roughly 7.8%. There are 15 residues in the CDR3. V lost 4 bases and J lost 5; bases outside the gene matches: 9. Germline V lookup: CDR1 SGDLS, CDR2 YYNGEE. The chain uses TRBV9 and TRBJ2-3; 8 bases agree with TRBD2. This receptor was obtained from a woman in her fifties or sixties with active or convalescent COVID-19. Sequenced material: peripheral blood. This CDR3 reads CASSPREGAGDTQYF. The CDR3 nucleotides read TGTGCCAGCAGCCCCCGGGAGGGAGCGGGAGATACGCAGTATTTT.